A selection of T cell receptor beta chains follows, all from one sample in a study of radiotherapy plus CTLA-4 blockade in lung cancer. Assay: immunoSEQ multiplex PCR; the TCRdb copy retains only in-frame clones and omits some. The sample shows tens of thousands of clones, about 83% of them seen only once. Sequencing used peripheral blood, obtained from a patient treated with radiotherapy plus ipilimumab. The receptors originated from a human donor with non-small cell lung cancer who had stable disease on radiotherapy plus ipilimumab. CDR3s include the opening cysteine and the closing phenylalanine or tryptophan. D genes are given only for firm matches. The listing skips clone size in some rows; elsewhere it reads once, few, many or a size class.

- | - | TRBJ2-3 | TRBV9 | CASSVGVTDTQYF | TGTGCCAGCAGCGTAGGAGTCACAGATACGCAGTATTTT
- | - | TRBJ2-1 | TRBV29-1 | CSVGKGGGSYNEQFF | TGCAGCGTCGGAAAGGGAGGGGGCTCCTACAATGAGCAGTTCTTC
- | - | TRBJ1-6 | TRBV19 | CATRRGARDNSPLHF | TGTGCCACCCGGAGGGGGGCGAGGGATAATTCACCCCTCCACTTT
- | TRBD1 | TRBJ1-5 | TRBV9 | CASSASRDSVPNQPQHF | TGTGCCAGCAGCGCATCCCGGGACAGCGTACCAAATCAGCCCCAGCATTTT
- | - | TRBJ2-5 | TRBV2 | CASIGGMRTQETQYF | TGTGCCAGCATAGGCGGAATGAGGACCCAAGAGACCCAGTACTTC
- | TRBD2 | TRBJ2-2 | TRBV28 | CASSFEAGGPGTGELFF | TGTGCCAGCAGTTTCGAAGCGGGGGGGCCGGGCACCGGGGAGCTGTTTTTT
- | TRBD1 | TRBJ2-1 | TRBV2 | CASSRSGTENYNEQFF | TGTGCCAGCAGTCGCTCCGGGACAGAGAACTACAATGAGCAGTTCTTC
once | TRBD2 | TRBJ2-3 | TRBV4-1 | CASSPWGTGGSFTDTQYF | TGCGCCAGCAGCCCCTGGGGGACGGGGGGGTCTTTCACAGATACGCAGTATTTT
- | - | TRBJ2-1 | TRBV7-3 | CASSTARHNEQFF | TGTGCCAGCAGTACAGCCAGGCACAATGAGCAGTTCTTC
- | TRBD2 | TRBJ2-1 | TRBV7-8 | CASSLVWGTSVSEQFF | TGTGCCAGCAGCTTAGTCTGGGGGACTAGCGTCAGTGAGCAGTTCTTC
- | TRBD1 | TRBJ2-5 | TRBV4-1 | CASSQNLDREETQYF | TGCGCCAGCAGCCAAAACCTGGACAGGGAGGAGACCCAGTACTTC
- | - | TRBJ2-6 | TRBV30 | CAWRAFNLGAGANVLTF | TGTGCCTGGAGGGCCTTCAATCTGGGGGCTGGGGCCAACGTCCTGACTTTC
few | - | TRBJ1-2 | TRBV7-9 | CASKEGGYNYGYTF | TGTGCCAGCAAGGAGGGGGGGTATAACTATGGCTACACCTTC
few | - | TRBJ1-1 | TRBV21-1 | CASGFRTEAFF | TGTGCCAGCGGATTCCGGACAGAAGCTTTCTTT
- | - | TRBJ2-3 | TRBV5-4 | CASSLGRGGDTQYF | TGTGCCAGCAGCTTGGGGCGGGGTGGGGATACGCAGTATTTT
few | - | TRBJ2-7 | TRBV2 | CASGEGTVTYEQYF | TGTGCCAGCGGCGAAGGGACGGTTACCTACGAGCAGTACTTC
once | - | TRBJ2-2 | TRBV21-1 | CASSKAGQNTGELFF | TGTGCCAGCAGCAAAGCGGGACAAAACACCGGGGAGCTGTTTTTT
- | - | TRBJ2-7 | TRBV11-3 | CASSKLIVGKTYEQYF | TGTGCCAGCAGCAAATTGATTGTCGGGAAAACCTACGAGCAGTACTTC
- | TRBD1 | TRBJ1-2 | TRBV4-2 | CASSPTGPYGYTF | TGTGCCAGCAGCCCGACAGGGCCATATGGCTACACCTTC
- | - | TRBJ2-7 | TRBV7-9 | CASSSLRGRGYEQYF | TGTGCCAGCAGCTCCCTAAGGGGGCGGGGATACGAGCAGTACTTC
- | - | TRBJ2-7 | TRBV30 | CAWSNNYEQYF | TGTGCCTGGAGTAACAACTACGAGCAGTACTTC
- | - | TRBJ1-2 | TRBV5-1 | CASSPGQPRGYGYTF | TGCGCCAGCAGCCCGGGGCAGCCTAGGGGCTATGGCTACACCTTC
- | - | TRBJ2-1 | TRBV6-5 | CASSYEFGNEQFF | TGTGCCAGCAGTTACGAGTTTGGGAATGAGCAGTTCTTC
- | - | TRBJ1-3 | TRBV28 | CASLGSDESSGNTIYF | TGTGCCAGCCTAGGCTCCGACGAGAGCTCTGGAAACACCATATATTTT
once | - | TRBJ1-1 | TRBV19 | CASSTLGGSNTEAFF | TGTGCCAGTAGTACCCTGGGCGGGTCGAACACTGAAGCTTTCTTT
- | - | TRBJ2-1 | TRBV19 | CASSRARFGSSYNEQFF | TGTGCCAGTAGTAGGGCCCGTTTCGGCAGCTCCTACAATGAGCAGTTCTTC
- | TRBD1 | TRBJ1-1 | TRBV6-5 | CASRSGTGDTEAFF | TGTGCCAGCAGATCCGGGACAGGGGACACTGAAGCTTTCTTT
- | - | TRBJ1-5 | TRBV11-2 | CASSRRGGGGNQPQHF | TGTGCCAGCAGCCGAAGGGGTGGGGGCGGCAATCAGCCCCAGCATTTC
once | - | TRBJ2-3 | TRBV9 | CASSVAGSAPGTDTQYF | TGTGCCAGCAGCGTAGCTGGGAGCGCCCCGGGCACAGATACGCAGTATTTT
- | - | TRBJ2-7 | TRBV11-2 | CASSPPGSATTSYEQYF | TGTGCCAGCAGCCCCCCTGGATCGGCAACTACCTCCTACGAGCAGTACTTC
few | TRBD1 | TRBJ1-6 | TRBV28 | CASSSSTGNNSPLHF | TGTGCCAGCAGTTCATCGACAGGGAATAATTCACCCCTCCACTTT
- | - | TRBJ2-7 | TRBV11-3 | CASSPGLSYEQYF | TGTGCCAGCAGCCCGGGTCTCTCCTACGAGCAGTACTTC
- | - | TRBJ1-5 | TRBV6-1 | CASSDLGGAPDQPQHF | TGTGCCAGCAGTGATCTTGGGGGGGCCCCTGATCAGCCCCAGCATTTT
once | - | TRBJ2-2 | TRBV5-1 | CASSLDRPNTGELFF | TGCGCCAGCAGCTTAGACAGGCCTAACACCGGGGAGCTGTTTTTT
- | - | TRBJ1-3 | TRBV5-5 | CASSLGGSGNTIYF | TGTGCCAGCAGCCTGGGTGGGTCTGGAAACACCATATATTTT
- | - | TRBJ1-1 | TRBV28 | CASSLVSLGRLGAEAFF | TGTGCCAGCAGTTTAGTTTCTTTGGGCAGACTAGGGGCTGAAGCTTTCTTT
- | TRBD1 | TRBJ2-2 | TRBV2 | CASRETGTGELFF | TGTGCCAGCAGAGAGACAGGGACCGGGGAGCTGTTTTTT
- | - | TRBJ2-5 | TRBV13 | CASSLGPGTRTQYF | TGTGCCAGCAGCTTAGGCCCGGGAACCCGAACCCAGTACTTC
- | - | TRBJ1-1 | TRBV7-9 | CASSPVRGEAFF | TGTGCCAGCAGCCCGGTGAGAGGAGAAGCTTTCTTT
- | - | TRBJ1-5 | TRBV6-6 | CASSYQGDNQPQHF | TGTGCCAGCAGTTACCAGGGTGATAATCAGCCCCAGCATTTT
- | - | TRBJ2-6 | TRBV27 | CASRPLSGANVLTF | TGTGCCAGCCGCCCACTCTCTGGGGCCAACGTCCTGACTTTC
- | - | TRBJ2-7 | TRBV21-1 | CASSPGTSGGSSYEQYF | TGTGCCAGCAGTCCCGGGACTAGCGGGGGGAGCTCCTACGAGCAGTACTTC
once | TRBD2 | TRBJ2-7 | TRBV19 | CASSVGLAGNEQYF | TGTGCCAGTAGTGTGGGACTAGCGGGGAACGAGCAGTACTTC
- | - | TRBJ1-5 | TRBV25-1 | CASSVTGIHQPQHF | TGTGCCAGCAGTGTGACAGGTATCCACCAGCCCCAGCATTTT
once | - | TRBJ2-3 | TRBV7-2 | CASSQNTDTQYF | TGTGCCAGCAGCCAGAACACAGATACGCAGTATTTT
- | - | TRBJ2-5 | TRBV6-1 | CASSYGETQYF | TGTGCCAGCAGTTACGGTGAGACCCAGTACTTC
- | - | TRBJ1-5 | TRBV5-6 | CASSFRGAGVDQPQHF | TGTGCCAGCAGCTTTCGTGGGGCGGGAGTAGATCAGCCCCAGCATTTT
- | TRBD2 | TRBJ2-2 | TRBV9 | CASSVWREAGTGELFF | TGTGCCAGCAGCGTGTGGCGGGAGGCAGGCACCGGGGAGCTGTTTTTT
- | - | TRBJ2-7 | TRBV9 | CASSVKGSSYEQYF | TGTGCCAGCAGCGTCAAGGGGAGCTCCTACGAGCAGTACTTC